Shown below are 20 T cell receptor beta chains from a single sample sequenced in a study of shared clonotypes between healthy human individuals. Sequencing was performed with immunoSEQ multiplex PCR; in TCRdb, only in-frame clones are kept and a portion is missing. The data hold roughly 2 million clones, with approximately 94% observed a single time. The sequenced material came from naive CD4+ T cells sorted from blood. Described subset: CD45RA+ positively selected. The source is a man between 18 and 35 years old in good health.

Comments on this clone: The sample contains more than one DNA sequence encoding this CDR3. The chain recombines TRBV19 with TRBJ1-4; TRBD1 is a possible D gene (5 bases). Per germline, CDR1 LNHDA and CDR2 SQIVND (reference sequence). V gave up 1 base and J gave up 5 bases, with 8 bases separating them. The CDR3 runs 14 residues. The CDR3 sequence is CASSIGQSNEKLFF. Written as DNA, the CDR3 is TGTGCCAGTAGTATAGGACAGTCAAATGAAAAACTGTTTTTT.

This chain links TRBV5-1 with TRBJ1-1, with 7 bases lining up with TRBD1. J lost 5 bases, V lost 5 bases, and 6 bases had no gene match. Germline CDR1 SGHRS, CDR2 YFSETQ. This CDR3 contains 13 residues. CDR3 protein: CASRTGFRTEAFF. The CDR3 DNA reads TGCGCCAGCAGGACAGGGTTTAGGACTGAAGCTTTCTTT.

The chain has TRBV27 and TRBJ1-2; 9 nucleotides align to TRBD1. The CDR3 consists of 18 residues. Trimming removed 5 bases from V and 8 bases from J; junction bases left unmatched: 21. Germline values: CDR1 MNHEY, CDR2 SMNVEV (reference sequence). CDR3 nucleotide sequence: TGTGCCAGCAGTCCAACCGCCGCCACAGGGGGCTCCCTCCGGGGCTACACCTTC. Its translation: CASSPTAATGGSLRGYTF.

The V and J genes are TRBV20-1 and TRBJ1-1; the D gene is possibly TRBD1 (5 bases). CDR1 and CDR2 from the germline V gene are DFQATT and SNEGSKA (reference sequence). V gave up 6 bases and J gave up 7 bases, with 12 bases separating them. This CDR3 has 11 residues. The CDR3 region has the DNA TGCAGTGCCCCCGGGGGGATTGAAGCTTTCTTT. Translated: CSAPGGIEAFF.

This clone came up once. The chain is built from TRBV7-2 and TRBJ2-7, with TRBD2 matching 8 bases. Germline CDR1 reads SGHTA; CDR2 reads FQGNSA. J lost 2 bases, V lost 7 bases, and 7 bases had no gene match. The CDR3 is 14 amino acids. The CDR3 coding sequence is TGTGCCAGCACCCCGGGGGGGGGCGCCTACGAGCAGTACTTC. Protein product: CASTPGGGAYEQYF.

This chain uses TRBV13 with TRBJ2-2; D is uncertain. This CDR3 has 18 amino acids. Trimming left V 0 bases short and J 0 bases short, with 14 bases between. Germline CDR1 PRHDT, CDR2 FYEKMQ (reference sequence). In DNA form, the CDR3 reads TGTGCCAGCAGCTTAGGCACGGCCCCCTCCTCGAACACCGGGGAGCTGTTTTTT. Protein sequence: CASSLGTAPSSNTGELFF.

The CDR3 sequence: CASSQEGLAGVYF. The CDR3 DNA reads as TGCGCCAGCAGCCAAGAAGGGCTAGCGGGAGTGTACTTC. The chain recombines TRBV4-1 with TRBJ2-7; TRBD2 matches 10 bases. The CDR3 extends over 13 amino acids. The germline V gene has CDR1 MGHRA and CDR2 YSYEKL. V trimming: 0 bases; J trimming: 12 bases; junction bases outside the gene matches: 5.

The V gene is TRBV28, the J gene TRBJ2-3; D is unclear. CDR3 length equals 14 residues. Germline assignment: CDR1 MDHEN and CDR2 SYDVKM. Trimming cost V 4 bases and J 2 bases, with 10 bases left between them. The CDR3 coding sequence is TGTGCCAGCAGTTCCCCGCAGGTCACAGATACGCAGTATTTT. It yields the protein CASSSPQVTDTQYF. The full variable domain, with the rest looked up from reference TRBV28 and TRBJ2-3, is DVKVTQSSRYLVKRTGEKVFLECVQDMDHENMFWYRQDPGLGLRLIYFSYDVKMKEKGDIPEGYSVSREKKERFSLILESASTNQTSMYLCASSSPQVTDTQYFGPGTRLTVL.

The chain employs TRBV9 and TRBJ1-4; a weak D match, TRBD1 (5 bases). The CDR3 is made up of 15 amino acids. Trimming removed 4 bases at V and 3 bases at J, with 13 bases between. CDR1 and CDR2 (germline): SGDLS, YYNGEE. The CDR3, as DNA: TGTGCCAGCAGCTTCTCCGGGACCCCTAATGAAAAACTGTTTTTT. Its protein is CASSFSGTPNEKLFF.

The chain employs TRBV10-3 and TRBJ2-1; 10 positions match TRBD2. This CDR3 has 16 residues. Germline CDR1 ENHRY, CDR2 SYGVKD. The junction had 6 bases not matched to a gene; V was cut back by 2 bases and J by 5 bases. CDR3 loop: CAISEASGGADNEQFF. Written as DNA, the CDR3 is TGTGCCATCAGTGAGGCGAGCGGGGGGGCGGACAATGAGCAGTTCTTC.

The chain is built from TRBV5-1 and TRBJ2-7; 15 bases fit TRBD2. The CDR3 length is 19 residues. Germline V gives CDR1 SGHRS, CDR2 YFSETQ. With V trimmed by 1 base and J by 0 bases, 8 bases remained unmatched. CDR3: CASSLQGLAGGRSSYEQYF. The CDR3 DNA is TGCGCCAGCAGCTTGCAGGGACTAGCGGGGGGAAGGAGCTCCTACGAGCAGTACTTC. The complete variable domain, with remaining parts taken from reference TRBV5-1 and TRBJ2-7, reads KAGVTQTPRYLIKTRGQQVTLSCSPISGHRSVSWYQQTPGQGLQFLFEYFSETQRNKGNFPGRFSGRQFSNSRSEMNVSTLELGDSALYLCASSLQGLAGGRSSYEQYFGPGTRLTVT.

This clone showed up just a few times. The sample holds other DNA sequences that translate to the same CDR3. CDR3 bases: TGTGCCTGGAGTGAAACGAACACTGAAGCTTTCTTT. Translating gives CAWSETNTEAFF. The genes are TRBV30 and TRBJ1-1; D gene uncertain. Trimming stripped 1 base from V and 1 base from J, with 4 bases between. This CDR3 spans 12 amino acids. Germline assignment: CDR1 GTSNPN and CDR2 SVGIG (reference sequence).

V gene TRBV5-1 combines with J gene TRBJ1-2, with a weak D call TRBD1 (6 bases). There are 12 residues in the CDR3. Trimming stripped 0 bases from V and 9 bases from J, with 9 bases between. Germline CDR1 and CDR2: SGHRS and YFSETQ. CDR3 in amino acids: CASSLDQGSYTF. Written as DNA, the CDR3 is TGCGCCAGCAGCTTGGACCAGGGGAGCTACACCTTC.

Note on this clone: Within the sample, other DNA sequences also encode this same CDR3. CDR3 coding DNA: TGTGCCAGCAGTTACGGGCAGGGAGCCACTGAAGCTTTCTTT. This translates into CASSYGQGATEAFF. The chain is built from TRBV6-5 and TRBJ1-1; TRBD1 might be the D (5 bases). The V and J ends lost 2 bases and 4 bases respectively, with 11 bases between them. Germline loops: CDR1 MNHEY, CDR2 SVGAGI. This CDR3 contains 14 residues.

The chain employs TRBV27 and TRBJ2-2, with a tentative D call TRBD1 (6 bases). This CDR3 spans 14 amino acids. Trimming took 6 bases from V and 3 from J, leaving 11 bases between them. Germline CDR1 MNHEY, CDR2 SMNVEV (reference sequence). As DNA, the CDR3 is TGTGCCAGCAGCTACTACAGGGACACCGGGGAGCTGTTTTTT. Translated, it gives CASSYYRDTGELFF.

The V call is TRBV5-6, the J call TRBJ2-3; 7 bases agree with TRBD2. This CDR3 spans 15 amino acids. Germline assignment: CDR1 SGHDT and CDR2 YYEEEE. With 0 bases clipped from V and 4 bases from J, the junction kept 5 bases outside the gene matches. The CDR3, as DNA: TGTGCCAGCAGCTTGGACGGGGGGTTGGCAGATACGCAGTATTTT. Residues: CASSLDGGLADTQYF.

This chain connects TRBV28 to TRBJ1-5; no clear D gene. The germline gives CDR1 MDHEN, CDR2 SYDVKM. The CDR3 contains 13 residues. Trimming removed 7 bases at V and 5 bases at J, with 12 bases between. For the CDR3, the DNA is TGTGCCAGCACCCGAAGGTGGGATCAGCCCCAGCATTTT. It encodes CASTRRWDQPQHF. Full variable domain (remainder filled in from reference TRBV28 and TRBJ1-5): DVKVTQSSRYLVKRTGEKVFLECVQDMDHENMFWYRQDPGLGLRLIYFSYDVKMKEKGDIPEGYSVSREKKERFSLILESASTNQTSMYLCASTRRWDQPQHFGDGTRLSIL.

This clone was counted a single time. Different DNA sequences within this sample yield the same CDR3. This sequence joins TRBV9 and TRBJ1-1, with 10 bases aligning to TRBD1. CDR1 and CDR2 (germline): SGDLS, YYNGEE. V lost 2 bases, J lost 2 bases, and 3 bases stayed unmatched. The CDR3 runs 15 residues. This CDR3 is CASSVGQGTNTEAFF. CDR3 DNA sequence: TGTGCCAGCAGCGTGGGACAGGGGACAAACACTGAAGCTTTCTTT.

In this sample, this clone turned up once. The rearrangement links TRBV27 to TRBJ2-7; 9 positions agree with TRBD1. Losses at the gene ends were 3 bases for V and 3 bases for J; bases not matched to a gene: 3. The CDR3 covers 14 residues. The V gene's germline CDR1 is MNHEY and CDR2 SMNVEV (reference sequence). CDR3 bases: TGTGCCAGCAGTTTGGGACAGGGCTTCTACGAGCAGTACTTC. Its translation is CASSLGQGFYEQYF.

The chain uses TRBV9 and TRBJ2-2; D remains ambiguous. The CDR3 is 16 amino acids. The germline V gene encodes CDR1 SGDLS and CDR2 YYNGEE. The V gene lost 0 bases and the J gene lost 4 bases, with 13 bases spanning the gap. The chain's CDR3 is CASSVAYTPSTGELFF. CDR3 in DNA: TGTGCCAGCAGCGTAGCTTACACCCCGAGCACCGGGGAGCTGTTTTTT.